Listed below are T cell receptor beta chains from one sample, sequenced in a study of T cell responses to AZD1222 COVID-19 vaccine. The method was immunoSEQ multiplex PCR; TCRdb's version includes in-frame clones alone and lacks a portion of them. This table has roughly 21,000 clones, roughly 82% appearing once. The input for sequencing was peripheral blood, taken on day 0 of AZD1222 vaccination. These receptors were collected from an adult in good health. Each CDR3 is given with its conserved first and last residue. The D gene is left open where the match is weak.

TRBJ2-1 | TRBV5-1 | TRBD2 | TGCGCCAGCAGCTTTAGCGGGGGAGCCTACAATGAGCAGTTCTTC | CASSFSGGAYNEQFF
TRBJ2-5 | TRBV19 | TRBD2 | TGTGCCAGTAGTTCCCTAGCGGGAGGGCCCTGGGAGACCCAGTACTTC | CASSSLAGGPWETQYF
TRBJ2-3 | TRBV14 | - | TGTGCCAGCAGCCCCATGGGGACAGATACGCAGTATTTT | CASSPMGTDTQYF
TRBJ2-7 | TRBV5-1 | - | TGCGCCAGCAGCTTGACAGAGACTTACGAGCAGTACTTC | CASSLTETYEQYF
TRBJ2-5 | TRBV29-1 | - | TGCAGCGTTGAAGAAGCGGGAGAGACCCAGTACTTC | CSVEEAGETQYF
TRBJ2-3 | TRBV7-8 | TRBD2 | TGTGCCAGCAGCTGGGGCGGGAGCGAGGGCACAGATACGCAGTATTTT | CASSWGGSEGTDTQYF
TRBJ2-1 | TRBV11-2 | TRBD1 | TGTGCCAGCAGCAGAGGGACAGAGCCCTTCTACAATGAACAGTTCTTC | CASSRGTEPFYNEQFF
TRBJ2-3 | TRBV18 | TRBD2 | TGTGCCAGCTCACCATCGCGGGGGGGCCTGGATACGCAGTATTTT | CASSPSRGGLDTQYF
TRBJ2-7 | TRBV18 | - | TGTGCCAGCTCACCACGGGAGTCCGACGAGCAGTACTTC | CASSPRESDEQYF
TRBJ2-1 | TRBV27 | TRBD2 | TGTGCCAGCAGTTTAATTGTTCCCCAAGCGGGATATAAGAACAATGAGCAGTTCTTC | CASSLIVPQAGYKNNEQFF